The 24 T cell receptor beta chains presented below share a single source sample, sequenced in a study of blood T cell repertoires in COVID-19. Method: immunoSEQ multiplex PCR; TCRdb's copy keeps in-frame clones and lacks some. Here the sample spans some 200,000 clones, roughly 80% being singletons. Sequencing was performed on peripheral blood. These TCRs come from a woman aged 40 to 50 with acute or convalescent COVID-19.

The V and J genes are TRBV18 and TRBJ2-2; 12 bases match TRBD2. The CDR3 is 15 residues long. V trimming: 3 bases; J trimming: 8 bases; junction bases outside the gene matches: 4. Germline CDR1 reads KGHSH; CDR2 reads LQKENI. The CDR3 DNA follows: TGTGCCAGCTCACCGGGACTAGCGGGTTCGGGGGAGCTGTTTTTT. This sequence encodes CASSPGLAGSGELFF.

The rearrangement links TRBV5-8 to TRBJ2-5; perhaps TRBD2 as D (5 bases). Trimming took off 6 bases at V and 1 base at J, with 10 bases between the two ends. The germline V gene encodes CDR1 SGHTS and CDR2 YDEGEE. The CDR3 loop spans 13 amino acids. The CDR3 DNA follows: TGTGCCAGCAAGTGGCGGGTCCAAGAGACCCAGTACTTC. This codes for CASKWRVQETQYF.

The CDR3 nucleotides read TGTGCCAGCAGCCCCCTTGGGACAGGGAACGGCTACACCTTC. Amino acid sequence: CASSPLGTGNGYTF. The chain carries TRBV7-2 and TRBJ1-2, with 9 bases that match TRBD1. Germline CDR1 is SGHTA and CDR2 is FQGNSA. The CDR3 is made up of 14 amino acids. V trimming: 5 bases; J trimming: 8 bases; junction bases outside the gene matches: 9.

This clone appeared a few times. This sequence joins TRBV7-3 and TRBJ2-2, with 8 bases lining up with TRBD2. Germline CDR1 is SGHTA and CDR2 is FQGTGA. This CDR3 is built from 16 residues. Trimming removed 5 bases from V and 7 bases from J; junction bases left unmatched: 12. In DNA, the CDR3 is TGTGCCAGCAGCGGTCCGGCGGGGGGCGCGGGCGGGGAGCTGTTTTTT. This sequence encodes CASSGPAGGAGGELFF.

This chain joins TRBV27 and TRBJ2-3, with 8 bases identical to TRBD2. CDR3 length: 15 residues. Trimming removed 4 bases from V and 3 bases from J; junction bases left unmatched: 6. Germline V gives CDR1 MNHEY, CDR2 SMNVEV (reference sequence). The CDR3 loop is CASSSKRGRTDTQYF. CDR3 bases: TGTGCCAGCAGTTCCAAGCGGGGGCGGACAGATACGCAGTATTTT.

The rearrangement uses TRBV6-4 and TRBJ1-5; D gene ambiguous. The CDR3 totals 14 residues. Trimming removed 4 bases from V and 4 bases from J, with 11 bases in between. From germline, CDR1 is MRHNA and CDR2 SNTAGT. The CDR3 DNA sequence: TGTGCCAGCAGTGCGCGGGCTGGGAATCAGCCCCAGCATTTT. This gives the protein CASSARAGNQPQHF.

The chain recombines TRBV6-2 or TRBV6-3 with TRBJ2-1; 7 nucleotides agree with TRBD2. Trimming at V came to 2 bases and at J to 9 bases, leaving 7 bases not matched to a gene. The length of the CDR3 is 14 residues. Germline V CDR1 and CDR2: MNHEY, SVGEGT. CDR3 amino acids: CASSYSDGRIEQFF. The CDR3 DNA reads TGTGCCAGCAGTTACAGTGACGGGAGGATTGAGCAGTTCTTC.

As DNA, the CDR3 is TGTGCCAGCAGCCGCCAGTACTTC. Translating gives CASSRQYF. This chain links TRBV5-8 with TRBJ2-5; D is undetermined. CDR3 length: 8 residues. The V gene's germline CDR1 is SGHTS and CDR2 YDEGEE. Trimming pared 4 bases from V and 10 bases from J, leaving 2 bases between.

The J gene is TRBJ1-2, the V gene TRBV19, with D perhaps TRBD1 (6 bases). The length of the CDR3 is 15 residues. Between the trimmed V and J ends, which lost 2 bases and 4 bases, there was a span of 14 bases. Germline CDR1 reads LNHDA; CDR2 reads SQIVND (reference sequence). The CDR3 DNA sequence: TGTGCCAGTAGTATATGGCGGGGGCGCCGCTATGGCTACACCTTC. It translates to CASSIWRGRRYGYTF.

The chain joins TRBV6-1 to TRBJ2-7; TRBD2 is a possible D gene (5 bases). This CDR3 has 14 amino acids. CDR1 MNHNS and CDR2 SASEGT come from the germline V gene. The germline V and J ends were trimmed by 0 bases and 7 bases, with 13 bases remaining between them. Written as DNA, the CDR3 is TGTGCCAGCAGTGAAGCAGGAGGTTCGTGGGAGCAGTACTTC. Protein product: CASSEAGGSWEQYF.

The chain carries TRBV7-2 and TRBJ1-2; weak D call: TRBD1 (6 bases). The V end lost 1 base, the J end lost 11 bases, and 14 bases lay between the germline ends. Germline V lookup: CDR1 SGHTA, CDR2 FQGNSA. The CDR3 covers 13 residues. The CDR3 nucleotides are TGTGCCAGCAGCTTAGACAGGGATAGGGGGTACACCTTC. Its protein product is CASSLDRDRGYTF.

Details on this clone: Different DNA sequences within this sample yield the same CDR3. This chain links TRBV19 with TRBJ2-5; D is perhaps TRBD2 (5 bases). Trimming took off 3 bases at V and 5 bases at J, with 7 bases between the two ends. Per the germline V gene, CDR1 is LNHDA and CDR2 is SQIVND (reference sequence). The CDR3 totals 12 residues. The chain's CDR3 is CASSIGGETQYF. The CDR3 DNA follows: TGTGCCAGTAGTATCGGCGGGGAGACCCAGTACTTC.

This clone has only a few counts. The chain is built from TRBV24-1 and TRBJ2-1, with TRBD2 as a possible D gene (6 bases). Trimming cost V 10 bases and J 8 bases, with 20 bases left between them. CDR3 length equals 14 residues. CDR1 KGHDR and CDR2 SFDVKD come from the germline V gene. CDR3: CATKTSRSFDEQFF. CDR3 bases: TGTGCCACAAAAACTAGCAGGTCCTTCGATGAGCAGTTCTTC.

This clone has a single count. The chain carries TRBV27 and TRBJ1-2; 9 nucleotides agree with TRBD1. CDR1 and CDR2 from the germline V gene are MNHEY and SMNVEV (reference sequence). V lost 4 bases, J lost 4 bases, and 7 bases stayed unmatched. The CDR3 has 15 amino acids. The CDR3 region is CASSSRDRVRYGYTF. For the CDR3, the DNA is TGTGCCAGCAGTTCCCGGGACAGGGTCCGCTATGGCTACACCTTC.

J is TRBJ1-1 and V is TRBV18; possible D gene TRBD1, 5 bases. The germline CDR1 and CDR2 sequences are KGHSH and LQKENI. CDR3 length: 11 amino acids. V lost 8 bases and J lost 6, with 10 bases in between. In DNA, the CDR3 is TGTGCCAGCACAGGAGTGGCTGAAGCTTTCTTT. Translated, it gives CASTGVAEAFF. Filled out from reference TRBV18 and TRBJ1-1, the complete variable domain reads NAGVMQNPRHLVRRRGQEARLRCSPMKGHSHVYWYRQLPEEGLKFMVYLQKENIIDESGMPKERFSAEFPKEGPSILRIQQVVRGDSAAYFCASTGVAEAFFGQGTRLTVV.

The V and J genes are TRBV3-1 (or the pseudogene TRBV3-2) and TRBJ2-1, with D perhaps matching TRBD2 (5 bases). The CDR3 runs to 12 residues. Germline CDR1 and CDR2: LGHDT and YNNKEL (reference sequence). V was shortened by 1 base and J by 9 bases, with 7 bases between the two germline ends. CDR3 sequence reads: CASSQGAGEQFF. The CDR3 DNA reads TGTGCCAGCAGCCAAGGCGCGGGTGAGCAGTTCTTC.

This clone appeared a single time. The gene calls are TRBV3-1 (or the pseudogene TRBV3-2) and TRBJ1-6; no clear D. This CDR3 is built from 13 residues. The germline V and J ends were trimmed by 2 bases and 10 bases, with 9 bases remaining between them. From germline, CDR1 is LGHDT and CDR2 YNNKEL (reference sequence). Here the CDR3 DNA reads TGTGCCAGCAGCCAACGGAGGGAATCACCCCTCCACTTT. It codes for CASSQRRESPLHF.

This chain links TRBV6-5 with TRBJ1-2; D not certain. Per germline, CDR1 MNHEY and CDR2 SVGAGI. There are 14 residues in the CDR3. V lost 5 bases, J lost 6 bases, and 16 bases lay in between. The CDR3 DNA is TGTGCCAGCAGTCCCCAACAACGACGGGATGGCTACACCTTC. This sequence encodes CASSPQQRRDGYTF.

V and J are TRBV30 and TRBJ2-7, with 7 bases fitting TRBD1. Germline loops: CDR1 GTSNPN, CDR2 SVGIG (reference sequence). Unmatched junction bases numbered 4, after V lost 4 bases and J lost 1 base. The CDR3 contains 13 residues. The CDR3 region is CAWNGQASYEQYF. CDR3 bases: TGTGCCTGGAACGGACAGGCATCCTACGAGCAGTACTTC.

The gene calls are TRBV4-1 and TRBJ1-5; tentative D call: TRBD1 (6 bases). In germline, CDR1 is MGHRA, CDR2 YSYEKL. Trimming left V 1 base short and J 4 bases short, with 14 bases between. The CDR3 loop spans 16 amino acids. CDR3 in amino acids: CASSQVQGVGNQPQHF. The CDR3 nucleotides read TGCGCCAGCAGCCAAGTACAGGGAGTTGGGAATCAGCCCCAGCATTTT.

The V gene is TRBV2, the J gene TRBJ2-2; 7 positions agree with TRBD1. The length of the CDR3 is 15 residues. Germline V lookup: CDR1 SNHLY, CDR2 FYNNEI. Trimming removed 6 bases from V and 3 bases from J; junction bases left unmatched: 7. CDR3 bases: TGTGCCAGCAGCCGGGACAGAGATTACACCGGGGAGCTGTTTTTT. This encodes CASSRDRDYTGELFF.

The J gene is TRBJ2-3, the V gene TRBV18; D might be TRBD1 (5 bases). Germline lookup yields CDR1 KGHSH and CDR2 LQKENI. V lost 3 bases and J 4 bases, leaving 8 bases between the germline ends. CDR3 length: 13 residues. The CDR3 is CASSPGQSDTQYF. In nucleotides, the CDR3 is TGTGCCAGCTCACCGGGGCAGTCAGATACGCAGTATTTT.

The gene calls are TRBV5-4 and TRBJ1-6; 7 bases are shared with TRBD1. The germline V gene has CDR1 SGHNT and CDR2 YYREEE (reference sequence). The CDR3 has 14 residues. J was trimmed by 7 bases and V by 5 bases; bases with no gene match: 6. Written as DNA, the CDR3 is TGTGCCAGCAGTCAGGGGACAGAAAATTCACCCCTCCACTTT. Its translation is CASSQGTENSPLHF. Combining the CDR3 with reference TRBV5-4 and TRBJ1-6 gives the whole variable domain ETGVTQSPTHLIKTRGQQVTLRCSSQSGHNTVSWYQQALGQGPQFIFQYYREEENGRGNFPPRFSGLQFPNYSSELNVNALELDDSALYLCASSQGTENSPLHFGNGTRLTVT.

In DNA, the CDR3 is TGTGCCAGCAGCCAAGTTGTACTAGCGGGGAGCACAGATACGCAGTATTTT. As protein: CASSQVVLAGSTDTQYF. This chain connects TRBV3-1 (or the pseudogene TRBV3-2) to TRBJ2-3; 10 nucleotides line up with TRBD2. The germline gives CDR1 LGHDT, CDR2 YNNKEL (reference sequence). This CDR3 has 17 residues. The junction had 4 bases not matched to a gene; V was cut back by 1 base and J by 0 bases.